The rows below give T cell receptor beta chains drawn from one sample of a study of regulatory T cells in long-lasting Graves disease. One entry per CDR3 protein results from TCRdb running MiXCR on the multiplex PCR reads. In the table there are roughly 440,000 distinct CDR3 sequences, roughly 17% of which are singletons. These same data were also listed under a study on T cells in Graves' hyperthyroidism and ophthalmopathy.

The material sequenced was peripheral blood mononuclear cells (PBMCs), taken at new diagnosis, from a patient treated with antithyroid drugs. The source of these receptors is a woman younger than 35 with Graves disease. Both conserved end residues are part of each CDR3. D genes are given only for firm matches. The size entry is marked missing in some rows and otherwise reads once, few, many or a size class.

J	size	V	D	CDR3	DNA
TRBJ1-2	few	TRBV4-2	TRBD1	CASSQEHRDRVFGYTF	TGTGCCAGCAGCCAAGAACACCGGGACAGGGTCTTTGGCTACACCTTC
TRBJ2-2	-	TRBV7-2	-	CATDLPDTGELFF	TGTGCCACCGATCTTCCCGACACCGGGGAGCTGTTTTTT
TRBJ2-2	-	TRBV18	TRBD1	CASSPQNRGRNTGELFF	TGTGCCAGCTCACCACAGAACAGGGGGCGCAACACCGGGGAGCTGTTTTTT
TRBJ2-3	many	TRBV7-9	-	CASRGRDFSTDTQYF	TGTGCCAGCAGGGGCCGGGACTTTAGCACAGATACGCAGTATTTT
TRBJ2-7	many	TRBV28	-	CASSSPGIYEQYF	TGTGCCAGCAGTTCGCCGGGGATCTACGAGCAGTACTTC
TRBJ2-7	few	TRBV7-9	-	CASSNPLRGATSHEQYF	TGTGCCAGCAGCAACCCCCTTCGGGGGGCGACGTCACACGAGCAGTACTTC
TRBJ1-4	many	TRBV7-2	TRBD1	CASSLQGQGSEKLFF	TGTGCCAGCAGCCTTCAGGGACAGGGAAGCGAAAAACTGTTTTTT
TRBJ2-1	many	TRBV12-3/TRBV12-4	TRBD1	CASSLITGGSDEQFF	TGTGCCAGCAGTTTAATCACAGGGGGGAGCGATGAGCAGTTCTTC
TRBJ2-3	few	TRBV7-9	TRBD2	CASNLLTGTSSYF	TGTGCCAGCAACCTACTTACCGGGACTAGTTCGTATTTT
TRBJ2-7	-	TRBV7-2	TRBD1	CASSLFIGAGGVYEQYF	TGTGCCAGCAGCTTATTCATCGGAGCAGGGGGAGTTTACGAGCAGTACTTC
TRBJ2-7	many	TRBV6-1	-	CASSRSRDSTYEQYF	TGTGCCAGCAGCCGTTCCAGGGACTCCACCTACGAGCAGTACTTC
TRBJ2-5	-	TRBV20-1	TRBD1	CSARDSGTGVRTQYF	TGCAGTGCTAGAGATTCCGGGACAGGGGTCCGGACCCAGTACTTC
TRBJ2-7	many	TRBV27	TRBD2	CASSKAAGTYEQYF	TGTGCCAGCAGTAAGGCAGCGGGGACCTACGAGCAGTACTTC
TRBJ2-7	few	TRBV28	-	CASSFTGQISYEQYF	TGTGCCAGCAGCTTCACGGGACAAATCTCCTACGAGCAGTACTTC
TRBJ2-2	many	TRBV27	-	CASSLSERRENTGELFF	TGTGCCAGCAGTTTATCTGAACGGCGGGAGAACACCGGGGAGCTGTTTTTT
TRBJ1-3	-	TRBV7-6	-	CASPRSARGNTIYF	TGTGCCAGCCCTCGGTCGGCCAGGGGAAACACCATATATTTT
TRBJ2-3	many	TRBV20-1	TRBD2	CSARRGLAGATDTQYF	TGCAGTGCTAGACGCGGACTAGCGGGAGCCACAGATACGCAGTATTTT
TRBJ2-2	few	TRBV7-3	-	CASSLPGGVDTGELFF	TGTGCCAGCAGCTTACCGGGGGGCGTGGACACCGGGGAGCTGTTTTTT
TRBJ2-3	many	TRBV27	TRBD2	CASSFQFPSGSTDTQYF	TGTGCCAGCAGTTTTCAGTTTCCTAGCGGAAGCACAGATACGCAGTATTTT
TRBJ2-5	-	TRBV29-1	-	CSVRQAGETQYF	TGCAGCGTACGACAGGCGGGAGAGACCCAGTACTTC
TRBJ2-5	few	TRBV5-5	TRBD2	CASSSLAGGHETQYF	TGTGCCAGCAGCTCCCTAGCGGGAGGGCATGAGACCCAGTACTTC
TRBJ1-5	few	TRBV7-8	-	CASRLEQGRVGNQPQHF	TGTGCCAGCAGATTGGAACAGGGACGGGTCGGCAATCAGCCCCAGCATTTT
TRBJ2-5	few	TRBV6-2/TRBV6-3	-	CASSYFDARETQYF	TGTGCCAGCAGTTACTTCGATGCCCGAGAGACCCAGTACTTC
TRBJ1-2	-	TRBV7-2	-	CASSLGSGWNYGYTF	TGTGCCAGCAGCTTAGGCTCGGGGTGGAACTATGGCTACACCTTC
TRBJ2-1	many	TRBV5-1	-	CASSLAPLGGTYNEQFF	TGCGCCAGCAGCTTGGCCCCCCTGGGCGGGACCTACAATGAGCAGTTCTTC
TRBJ1-3	-	TRBV7-2	-	CASSPPGTQGNTIYF	TGTGCCAGCAGCCCCCCCGGGACACAAGGAAACACCATATATTTT
TRBJ2-3	few	TRBV6-1	-	CASSAGYTQYF	TGTGCCAGCAGCGCAGGGTATACGCAGTATTTT
TRBJ2-2	-	TRBV11-2	TRBD1	CASSLEGTGGLTGELFF	TGTGCCAGCAGCTTAGAAGGGACAGGGGGCCTCACCGGGGAGCTGTTTTTT
TRBJ2-2	many	TRBV5-4	-	CASSLVAGGVTGELFF	TGTGCCAGCAGCTTGGTGGCGGGTGGGGTCACCGGGGAGCTGTTTTTT
TRBJ1-4	few	TRBV15	-	CATSRDSGPGEKLFF	TGTGCCACCAGCAGAGATTCAGGGCCCGGGGAAAAACTGTTTTTT
TRBJ1-1	many	TRBV2	-	CAMNGNLNMNTEAFF	TGTGCCATGAACGGGAACCTGAACATGAACACTGAAGCTTTCTTT
TRBJ2-2	-	TRBV12-3/TRBV12-4	TRBD2	CASSLLSGGGPAGELFF	TGTGCCAGCAGTTTACTCTCCGGGGGAGGGCCCGCCGGGGAGCTGTTTTTT
TRBJ1-5	few	TRBV20-1	-	CKSMRGFSNQPQHF	TGCAAATCGATGAGAGGGTTTAGCAATCAGCCCCAGCATTTT
TRBJ2-1	-	TRBV3-1	-	CASSASLGNNEQFF	TGTGCCAGCAGCGCCTCTTTAGGTAACAATGAGCAGTTCTTC
TRBJ2-1	-	TRBV15	-	CATSRDIGLVYEQFF	TGTGCCACCAGCAGAGATATAGGGTTAGTTTATGAGCAGTTCTTC
TRBJ2-7	-	TRBV7-2	-	CASSLAVGAAYEQYF	TGTGCCAGCAGCTTAGCCGTGGGTGCCGCCTACGAGCAGTACTTC
TRBJ2-5	many	TRBV11-2	-	CASSLALGSQETQYF	TGTGCCAGCAGCTTGGCGCTGGGCAGCCAAGAGACCCAGTACTTC
TRBJ2-6	few	TRBV12-3/TRBV12-4	TRBD2	CASSLMGGFNSGANVLTF	TGTGCCAGCAGTTTGATGGGAGGGTTCAACTCTGGGGCCAACGTCCTGACTTTC
TRBJ2-2	many	TRBV4-2	TRBD1	CASSTGGQGNTGELFF	TGTGCCAGCAGCACTGGGGGACAGGGTAACACCGGGGAGCTGTTTTTT
TRBJ1-1	many	TRBV30	TRBD1	CAWSVQWTGLNTEAFF	TGTGCCTGGAGTGTACAGTGGACAGGGCTGAACACTGAAGCTTTCTTT
TRBJ2-1	many	TRBV24-1	TRBD1	CATSTTGGVGNEQFF	TGTGCCACCAGTACAACAGGGGGCGTGGGGAATGAGCAGTTCTTC
TRBJ2-1	-	TRBV7-2	TRBD2	CASSRTSGRGSYNEQFF	TGTGCCAGCAGCCGAACTAGCGGGAGGGGGTCCTACAATGAGCAGTTCTTC
TRBJ2-3	-	TRBV27	TRBD1	CASRRGTGGFSSTDTQYF	TGTGCCAGCAGGAGAGGGACAGGGGGTTTTAGTAGCACAGATACGCAGTATTTT
TRBJ2-1	many	TRBV7-9	TRBD1	CASRSTGGIHNEQFF	TGTGCCAGCAGAAGTACAGGGGGCATTCACAATGAGCAGTTCTTC
TRBJ2-2	once	TRBV28	TRBD2	CASHDGLAGGLPNTGELFF	TGTGCCAGCCACGACGGACTAGCGGGAGGGCTCCCCAACACCGGGGAGCTGTTTTTT
TRBJ2-1	-	TRBV27	TRBD2	CASSLRGLAYYNEQFF	TGTGCCAGCAGTTTACGGGGACTAGCGTACTACAATGAGCAGTTCTTC
TRBJ2-7	many	TRBV10-3	TRBD2	CAISEPASGRDPYEQYF	TGTGCCATCAGTGAACCAGCTAGCGGGAGGGATCCCTACGAGCAGTACTTC
TRBJ2-1	many	TRBV6-5	TRBD2	CASSYGYGLAGGLDEQFF	TGTGCCAGCAGTTACGGATATGGACTAGCGGGAGGGCTCGATGAGCAGTTCTTC
TRBJ2-2	many	TRBV5-4	TRBD1	CASSRPGQENTGELFF	TGTGCCAGCAGTCGTCCGGGACAGGAGAACACCGGGGAGCTGTTTTTT
TRBJ2-2	-	TRBV7-3	TRBD2	CASSLTREVHGELFF	TGTGCCAGCAGCTTAACGCGGGAGGTTCACGGGGAGCTGTTTTTT
TRBJ1-1	many	TRBV6-5	TRBD1	CASSYEQGLGAFF	TGTGCCAGCAGTTACGAACAGGGGCTTGGGGCTTTCTTT
TRBJ2-7	many	TRBV3-1	-	CASEESGSSYEQYF	TGTGCCAGCGAGGAGAGCGGAAGCTCCTACGAGCAGTACTTC
TRBJ2-7	many	TRBV7-9	TRBD1	CASSIIGDRGYEQYF	TGTGCCAGCAGCATTATAGGGGACAGGGGTTACGAGCAGTACTTC
TRBJ2-7	many	TRBV18	-	CASKDRIGDEQYF	TGTGCCAGCAAAGACAGGATAGGAGACGAGCAGTACTTC
TRBJ2-7	many	TRBV28	-	CASSSPGEQYF	TGTGCCAGCAGCTCCCCCGGCGAGCAGTACTTC
TRBJ2-3	many	TRBV15	-	CATSRDQASITDTQYF	TGTGCCACCAGCAGAGATCAGGCTAGCATCACAGATACGCAGTATTTT
TRBJ2-5	-	TRBV24-1	TRBD2	CATSDLHTSGTNEQYF	TGTGCCACCAGTGATTTGCACACTAGCGGTACCAATGAGCAGTACTTC
TRBJ2-1	many	TRBV5-1	TRBD1	CASRSPGQGSYNEQFF	TGCGCCAGCAGATCGCCGGGACAGGGGTCCTACAATGAGCAGTTCTTC
TRBJ1-6	few	TRBV15	-	CATSTRGADRANSPLHF	TGTGCCACCAGCACCAGAGGGGCCGACAGAGCGAATTCACCCCTCCACTTT
TRBJ2-7	few	TRBV27	TRBD2	CASSPRTSGRTTYEQYF	TGTGCCAGCAGTCCGCGGACTAGCGGGAGAACCACCTACGAGCAGTACTTC